This record looks at one TCR beta chain sequence and its context. The antigen is undetermined. Germline-derived CDR1 and CDR2 are SGHNT and YENEEA. The CDR3 consists of 15 residues. The source of the sample is a study of blood T cells in healthy people across ages. Primed by a sample-barcoded 5' primer and a J-beta primer mix, a second PCR proceeded for roughly 6 to 12 cycles. TCRdb ran MiXCR on the 5' RACE reads and lists one entry per CDR3 protein. The table records around 1,000,000 distinct CDR3 sequences, 25% of them present only once. The study's findings and limits: The donors' CMV status was not determined, possibly confounding changes in expanded clonotypes.

The total RNA that was extracted per sample amounted to at least 5.5 micrograms. The same data also went into a second study, on T cells of mothers and their children. That source notes: The study recruited a few healthy Caucasian mothers and their six children as donors. It was observed that no persistent microchimeric T cell clones could be detected.

The TCR originated in a girl aged 2-10 years in good health. This chain uses TRBV11-3 with TRBJ2-5; D possibly corresponds to TRBD1 (5 bases). TRBJ2-1 explains the end of the DNA better; the J call may be wrong. The sequenced sample was blood. The chain's CDR3 is CASSPRGNSYNEQFF. The CDR3 DNA follows: TGTGCCAGCAGCCCTAGGGGTAACTCCTACAATGAGCAGTTCTTC.